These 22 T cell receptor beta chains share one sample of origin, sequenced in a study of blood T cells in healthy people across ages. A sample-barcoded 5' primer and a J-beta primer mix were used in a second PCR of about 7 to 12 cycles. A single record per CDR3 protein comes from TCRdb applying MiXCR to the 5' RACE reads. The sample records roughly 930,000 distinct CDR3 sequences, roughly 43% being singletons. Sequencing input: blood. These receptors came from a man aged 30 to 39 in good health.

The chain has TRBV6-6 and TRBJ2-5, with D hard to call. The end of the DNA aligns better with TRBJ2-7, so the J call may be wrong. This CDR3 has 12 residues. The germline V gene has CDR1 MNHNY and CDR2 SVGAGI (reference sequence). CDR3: CASSYPEYEQYF. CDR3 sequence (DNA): TGTGCCAGCAGTTACCCGGAGTACGAGCAGTACTTC.

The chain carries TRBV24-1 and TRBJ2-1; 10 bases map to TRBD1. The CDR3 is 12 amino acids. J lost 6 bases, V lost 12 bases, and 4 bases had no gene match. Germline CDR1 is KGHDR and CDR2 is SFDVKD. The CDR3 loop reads CAAGQGGNEQFF. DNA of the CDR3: TGTGCCGCAGGACAGGGGGGCAATGAGCAGTTCTTC.

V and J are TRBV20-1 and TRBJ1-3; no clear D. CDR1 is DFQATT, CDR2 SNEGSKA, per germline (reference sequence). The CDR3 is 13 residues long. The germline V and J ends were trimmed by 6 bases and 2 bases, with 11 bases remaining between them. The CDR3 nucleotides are TGCAGTGCCGTCGGGGAAGCTGGAAACACCATATATTTT. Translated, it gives CSAVGEAGNTIYF.

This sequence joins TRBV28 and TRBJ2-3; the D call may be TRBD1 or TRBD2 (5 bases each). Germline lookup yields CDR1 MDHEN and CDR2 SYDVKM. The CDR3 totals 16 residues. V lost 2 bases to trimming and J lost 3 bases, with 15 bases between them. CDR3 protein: CASSLRQGRGTDTQYF. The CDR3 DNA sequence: TGTGCCAGCAGTTTACGCCAGGGCCGCGGGACAGATACGCAGTATTTT.

The CDR3 nucleotides are TGTGCCAGCAGGGTCGGACAGGGCCGTGGCTACACCTTC. Protein sequence: CASRVGQGRGYTF. This rearrangement joins TRBV27 to TRBJ1-2; 8 bases are shared with TRBD1. J gave up 7 bases and V 6 bases, and 7 bases lay outside the gene matches. Germline CDR1 is MNHEY and CDR2 is SMNVEV (reference sequence). CDR3 length: 13 amino acids.

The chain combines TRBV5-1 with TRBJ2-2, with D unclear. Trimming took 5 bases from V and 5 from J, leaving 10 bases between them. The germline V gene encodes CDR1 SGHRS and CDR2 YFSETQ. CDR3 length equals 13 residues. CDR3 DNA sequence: TGCGCCAGCAGTCTGGACGGGACCGGGGAGCTGTTTTTT. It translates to CASSLDGTGELFF.

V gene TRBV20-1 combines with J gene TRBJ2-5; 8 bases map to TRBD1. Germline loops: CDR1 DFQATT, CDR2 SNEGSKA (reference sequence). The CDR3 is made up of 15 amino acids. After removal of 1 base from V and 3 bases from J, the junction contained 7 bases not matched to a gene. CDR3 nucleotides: TGCAGTGCTAGAGTCGGGCAGGGGGCTAAAGAGACCCAGTACTTC. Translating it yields CSARVGQGAKETQYF.

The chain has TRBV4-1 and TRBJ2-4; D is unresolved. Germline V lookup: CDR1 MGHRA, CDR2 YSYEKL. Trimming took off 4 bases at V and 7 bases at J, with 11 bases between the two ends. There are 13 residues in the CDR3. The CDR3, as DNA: TGCGCCAGCAGCCTTCCTCTAGAGAACATTCAGTACTTC. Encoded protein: CASSLPLENIQYF.

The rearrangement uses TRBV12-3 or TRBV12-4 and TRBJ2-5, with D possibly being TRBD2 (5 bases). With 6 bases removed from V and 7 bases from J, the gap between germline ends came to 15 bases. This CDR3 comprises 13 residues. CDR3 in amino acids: CASSQSQGGTQYF. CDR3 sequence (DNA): TGTGCCAGCAGCCAGTCCCAAGGAGGGACCCAGTACTTC.

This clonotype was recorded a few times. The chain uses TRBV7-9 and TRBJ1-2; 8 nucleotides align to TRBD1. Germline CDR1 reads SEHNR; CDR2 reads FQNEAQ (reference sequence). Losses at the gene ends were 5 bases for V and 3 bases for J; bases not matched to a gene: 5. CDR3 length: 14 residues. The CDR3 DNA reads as TGTGCCAGCAGCCAAGGACAGGGACACTATGGCTACACCTTC. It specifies CASSQGQGHYGYTF.

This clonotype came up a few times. CDR3 in DNA: TGCGCCAGCAGCCATGGACCTGGGAGAGGTGAAAAACTGTTTTTT. It yields the protein CASSHGPGRGEKLFF. The chain is built from TRBV4-3 and TRBJ1-4; D unresolved. Germline V gives CDR1 LGHNA, CDR2 YSLEER. Between the trimmed V and J ends, which lost 3 bases and 7 bases, there was a span of 15 bases. CDR3 length: 15 residues.

Here the CDR3 reads CAIYAQGAYEQYF. Here the CDR3 DNA reads TGTGCCATCTACGCCCAGGGGGCCTACGAGCAGTACTTC. The chain carries TRBV6-6 and TRBJ2-7; 7 positions match TRBD1. This CDR3 has 13 amino acids. J was trimmed by 2 bases and V by 10 bases; bases with no gene match: 8. Germline CDR1 reads MNHNY; CDR2 reads SVGAGI (reference sequence).

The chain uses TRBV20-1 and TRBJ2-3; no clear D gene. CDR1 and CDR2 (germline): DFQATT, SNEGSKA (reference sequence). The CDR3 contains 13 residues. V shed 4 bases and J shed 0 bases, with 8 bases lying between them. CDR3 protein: CSAKDGSTDTQYF. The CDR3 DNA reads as TGCAGTGCTAAAGACGGAAGCACAGATACGCAGTATTTT.

This chain's CDR3 is CSARSRDMMNTEAFF. In DNA, the CDR3 is TGCAGTGCTAGAAGCCGGGACATGATGAACACTGAAGCTTTCTTT. J is TRBJ1-1 and V is TRBV20-1; D may be TRBD1 (6 bases). V was clipped by 2 bases and J by 0 bases, with 13 bases between them. CDR1 is DFQATT, CDR2 SNEGSKA, per germline (reference sequence). The CDR3 length is 15 residues.

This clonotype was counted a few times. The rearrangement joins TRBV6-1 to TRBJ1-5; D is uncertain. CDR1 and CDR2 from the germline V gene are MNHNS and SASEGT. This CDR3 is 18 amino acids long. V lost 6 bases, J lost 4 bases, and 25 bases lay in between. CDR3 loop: CASSPIMSSGTRNQPQHF. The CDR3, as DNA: TGTGCCAGCAGCCCCATTATGTCGTCTGGAACAAGAAATCAGCCCCAGCATTTT.

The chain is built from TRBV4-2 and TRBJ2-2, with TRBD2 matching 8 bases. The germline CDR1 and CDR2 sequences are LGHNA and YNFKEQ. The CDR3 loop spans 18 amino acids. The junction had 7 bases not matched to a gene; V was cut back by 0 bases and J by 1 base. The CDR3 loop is CASSQETGLAGNTGELFF. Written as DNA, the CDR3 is TGTGCCAGCAGCCAAGAGACAGGCCTAGCGGGGAACACCGGGGAGCTGTTTTTT.

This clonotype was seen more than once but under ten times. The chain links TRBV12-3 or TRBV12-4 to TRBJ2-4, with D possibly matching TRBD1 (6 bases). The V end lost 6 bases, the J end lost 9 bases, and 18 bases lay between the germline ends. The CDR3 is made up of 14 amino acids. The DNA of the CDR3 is TGTGCCAGCAGCTTTCCTGGGGGCAGAGGCATTCAGTACTTC. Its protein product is CASSFPGGRGIQYF.

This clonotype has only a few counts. DNA for the CDR3: TGTGCCAGCAGCCAAGATTTTAGCGGGGGGCACAATGAGCAGTTCTTC. This gives the protein CASSQDFSGGHNEQFF. The chain joins TRBV3-1 to TRBJ2-1, with TRBD2 matching over 10 bases. J lost 5 bases, V lost 0 bases, and 4 bases had no gene match. CDR3 length equals 16 residues. Germline V lookup: CDR1 LGHDT, CDR2 YNNKEL (reference sequence).

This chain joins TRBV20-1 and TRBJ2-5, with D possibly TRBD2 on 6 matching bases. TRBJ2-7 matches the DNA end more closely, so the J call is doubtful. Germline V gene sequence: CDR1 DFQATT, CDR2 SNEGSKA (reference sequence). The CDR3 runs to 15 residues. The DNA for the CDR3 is TGCAGTGCTACCGCCCAACGGGAGTTCGGCTACGAGCAGTACTTC. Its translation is CSATAQREFGYEQYF.

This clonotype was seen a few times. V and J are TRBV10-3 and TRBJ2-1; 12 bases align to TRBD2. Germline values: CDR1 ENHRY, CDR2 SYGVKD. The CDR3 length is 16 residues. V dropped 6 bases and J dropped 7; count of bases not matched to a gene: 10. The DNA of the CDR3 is TGTGCCATCAGCTCGTTGACTAGCGGGGGTAGTAATGAGCAGTTCTTC. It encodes CAISSLTSGGSNEQFF.

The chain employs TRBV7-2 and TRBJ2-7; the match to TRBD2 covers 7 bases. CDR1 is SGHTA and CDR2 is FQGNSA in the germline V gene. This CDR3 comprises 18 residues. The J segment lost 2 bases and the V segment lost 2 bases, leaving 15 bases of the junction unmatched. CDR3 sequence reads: CASSLFASGPTTPYEQYF. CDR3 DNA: TGTGCCAGCAGCTTATTCGCTAGCGGTCCAACAACACCCTACGAGCAGTACTTC.

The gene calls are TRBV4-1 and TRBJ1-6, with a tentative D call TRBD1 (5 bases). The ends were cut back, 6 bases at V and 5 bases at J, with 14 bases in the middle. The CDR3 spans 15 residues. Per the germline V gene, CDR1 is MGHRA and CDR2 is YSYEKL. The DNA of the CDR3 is TGCGCCAGCAGATTGGGGCCGCCCGATAATTCACCCCTCCACTTT. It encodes CASRLGPPDNSPLHF.